The 15 T cell receptor beta chains below were found in one sample sequenced in a study of CD8+ T cells in alopecia areata. RNA extraction and reverse transcription yielded cDNA as sequencing template. The protocol was immunoSEQ multiplex PCR, while the TCRdb copy is restricted to in-frame clones and leaves out a portion. The table lists 100,000 to 150,000 clones, approximately 53% of them singletons, with 3.5% to 5% in the top ten. The specimen comprised CD4+ T cells sorted from blood, sampled at week 0. The receptors derive from a human donor with alopecia areata.

This clone was found a few times. The chain carries TRBV2 and TRBJ1-5, with a possible D match to TRBD1 (5 bases). The CDR3 contains 15 residues. Germline V gives CDR1 SNHLY, CDR2 FYNNEI. The V and J ends lost 4 bases and 1 base respectively, with 11 bases between them. CDR3 nucleotides: TGTGCCAGCAGTGCTTTCAGGGCGAGCAATCAGCCCCAGCATTTT. Its translation is CASSAFRASNQPQHF.

Only a few counts were recorded for this clone. V gene TRBV6-6 combines with J gene TRBJ2-7; D remains unclear. There are 14 residues in the CDR3. V lost 0 bases to trimming and J lost 1 base, with 7 bases between them. Per the germline V gene, CDR1 is MNHNY and CDR2 is SVGAGI (reference sequence). In nucleotides, the CDR3 is TGTGCCAGCAGTTACTCGACACAATCCTACGAGCAGTACTTC. This codes for CASSYSTQSYEQYF.

The CDR3 loop is CASSPGLALNEQYF. DNA of the CDR3: TGCGCCAGCAGCCCCGGACTAGCGCTAAACGAGCAGTACTTC. This rearrangement joins TRBV5-1 to TRBJ2-7; 9 positions agree with TRBD2. The length of the CDR3 is 14 residues. Germline loops: CDR1 SGHRS, CDR2 YFSETQ. Losses at the gene ends were 4 bases for V and 5 bases for J; bases not matched to a gene: 7.

The chain couples TRBV18 to TRBJ1-1; tentatively, D is TRBD1 (5 bases). Germline V lookup: CDR1 KGHSH, CDR2 LQKENI. The CDR3 runs 17 residues. With 3 bases removed from V and 0 bases from J, the gap between germline ends came to 17 bases. The CDR3, as DNA: TGTGCCAGCTCACCGATAACAGGTGCACTTATGAACACTGAAGCTTTCTTT. It codes for CASSPITGALMNTEAFF.

This chain joins TRBV5-8 and TRBJ2-7; D remains ambiguous. The J call may be wrong; the DNA end is better matched by TRBJ2-5. Germline V lookup: CDR1 SGHTS, CDR2 YDEGEE. This CDR3 is 11 amino acids long. CDR3 in DNA: TGTGCCAGCAGCTTGGTGGGGACCCAGTACTTC. Encoded protein: CASSLVGTQYF.

This clone has only a few counts. V gene TRBV2 combines with J gene TRBJ2-5; no clear D gene. Trimming took 2 bases from V and 2 from J, leaving 6 bases between them. Per germline, CDR1 SNHLY and CDR2 FYNNEI. CDR3 length equals 13 residues. The CDR3 coding sequence is TGTGCCAGCAGTGAATTCCGGCAAGAGACCCAGTACTTC. It yields the protein CASSEFRQETQYF. Using reference TRBV2 and TRBJ2-5 for the parts outside the CDR3, the full variable domain is EPEVTQTPSHQVTQMGQEVILRCVPISNHLYFYWYRQILGQKVEFLVSFYNNEISEKSEIFDDQFSVERPDGSNFTLKIRSTKLEDSAMYFCASSEFRQETQYFGPGTRLLVL.

The gene calls are TRBV15 and TRBJ2-5, with TRBD1 matching over 7 bases. With 4 bases clipped from V and 2 bases from J, the junction kept 4 bases outside the gene matches. The CDR3 sequence is 14 residues long. Germline V gives CDR1 LNHNV, CDR2 YYDKDF (reference sequence). This CDR3 is CATSTRDRQETQYF. The CDR3 DNA sequence: TGTGCCACCAGCACTCGGGACAGACAAGAGACCCAGTACTTC.

V and J are TRBV27 and TRBJ2-4; D remains unclear. CDR1 is MNHEY and CDR2 is SMNVEV in the germline V gene (reference sequence). V was clipped by 5 bases and J by 0 bases, with 8 bases between them. This CDR3 spans 14 amino acids. The chain's CDR3 is CASSQLQAKNIQYF. DNA for the CDR3: TGTGCCAGCAGTCAATTACAAGCCAAAAACATTCAGTACTTC.

There are a few counts of this clone. This chain links TRBV7-9 with TRBJ1-1; a weak D match, TRBD1 (5 bases). This CDR3 comprises 14 residues. Trimming removed 7 bases from V and 5 bases from J, with 17 bases in between. CDR1 is SEHNR, CDR2 FQNEAQ, per germline (reference sequence). The CDR3, as DNA: TGTGCCAGCACACGGCAGGGAAAGAATACTGAAGCTTTCTTT. As protein: CASTRQGKNTEAFF.

This chain uses TRBV29-1 with TRBJ1-5; no definite D call. Trimming removed 4 bases at V and 7 bases at J, with 14 bases between. Germline CDR1 is SQVTM and CDR2 is ANQGSEA. The CDR3 contains 13 residues. The DNA of the CDR3 is TGCAGCGTTGGGGGAACCGGCGGACAGCCCCAGCATTTT. Protein: CSVGGTGGQPQHF. Drawing the rest from reference TRBV29-1 and TRBJ1-5, the complete variable domain is SAVISQKPSRDICQRGTSLTIQCQVDSQVTMMFWYRQQPGQSLTLIATANQGSEATYESGFVIDKFPISRPNLTFSTLTVSNMSPEDSSIYLCSVGGTGGQPQHFGDGTRLSIL.

The sample holds one count of this clone. The chain is built from TRBV5-6 and TRBJ1-2; no reliable D call. The V end lost 0 bases, the J end lost 7 bases, and 4 bases lay between the germline ends. This CDR3 region has 11 residues. The V gene's germline CDR1 is SGHDT and CDR2 YYEEEE. This CDR3 reads CASSLASGYTF. Here the CDR3 DNA reads TGTGCCAGCAGCTTGGCTTCTGGCTACACCTTC.

There are a few counts of this clone. V usage is TRBV7-2 and J usage is TRBJ2-1; no reliable D call. V was cut by 1 base and J by 6 bases, with 7 bases left in between. CDR3 length: 13 amino acids. Per germline, CDR1 SGHTA and CDR2 FQGNSA. CDR3 nucleotide sequence: TGTGCCAGCAGCTTAGTGGGCATCAATGAGCAGTTCTTC. Translation gives CASSLVGINEQFF.

The rearrangement joins TRBV5-1 to TRBJ2-5, with TRBD2 as a possible D gene (7 bases). Germline lookup yields CDR1 SGHRS and CDR2 YFSETQ. CDR3 length: 15 amino acids. The ends were cut back, 1 base at V and 1 base at J, with 11 bases in the middle. CDR3 sequence (DNA): TGCGCCAGCAGCTTGCTGGGGGGGCCCCAAGAGACCCAGTACTTC. It is translated as CASSLLGGPQETQYF.

This sequence joins TRBV4-1 and TRBJ2-2; tentatively, D is TRBD1 (6 bases). Germline lookup yields CDR1 MGHRA and CDR2 YSYEKL. The germline V and J ends were trimmed by 4 bases and 3 bases, with 15 bases remaining between them. This CDR3 spans 16 amino acids. The CDR3 nucleotides are TGCGCCAGCAGCCCGACGAGGGACACCTACACCGGGGAGCTGTTTTTT. Translating it yields CASSPTRDTYTGELFF.

This clone was counted a few times. The chain joins TRBV7-2 to TRBJ2-2; the D gene is possibly TRBD2 (5 bases). With 1 base removed from V and 7 bases from J, the gap between germline ends came to 19 bases. From germline, CDR1 is SGHTA and CDR2 FQGNSA. The CDR3 is 17 residues long. The CDR3 here is CASSLVRFELAFGELFF. The CDR3 region has the DNA TGTGCCAGCAGCTTAGTTCGGTTCGAGCTAGCCTTCGGGGAGCTGTTTTTT.